This TCR beta chain is drawn from a study of cytomegalovirus exposure and HLA in healthy donors. Amplification used 60 Vbeta primers and 13 Jbeta primers. The data were produced by immunoSEQ multiplex PCR, yet TCRdb's version contains in-frame clones alone and is incomplete. The top ten clones hold 3.8% of a sample with hundreds of thousands of clones, 70% to 85% of them seen once. The TCR comes from a male donor in good health and CMV-seronegative. The sequenced sample consisted of PBMCs.

The CDR3 loop reads CASSVSGDSSYNEQFF. CDR3 nucleotides: TGTGCCAGCAGCGTCTCGGGTGACAGCTCCTACAATGAGCAGTTCTTC. The chain recombines TRBV9 with TRBJ2-1, with D perhaps TRBD1 (5 bases). The CDR3 is 16 amino acids. Germline V lookup: CDR1 SGDLS, CDR2 YYNGEE. V lost 2 bases to trimming and J lost 0 bases, with 12 bases between them.